This TCR beta chain derives from a study of T-cell memory formation after mild COVID-19. Looking at the study overall: TCR clusters largely stayed donor specific.

This clonotype was counted at least ten times. Germline V gives CDR1 DFQATT, CDR2 SNEGSKA (reference sequence). V gave up 3 bases and J gave up 7 bases; unmatched junction bases: 6. This CDR3 contains 12 residues. TCRdb re-derived calls from the 5' RACE reads in MiXCR, one entry per CDR3 protein. The sample holds approximately 46,000 distinct CDR3 sequences, approximately 7% seen once. The chain carries TRBV20-1 and TRBJ2-7; 7 nucleotides agree with TRBD1. Specimen: PBMCs or a T cell subset sorted from them (not recorded which). The TCR was taken from an adult who had mild COVID-19 (a few samples of this study predate the infection). Cell type and time point are not known. In DNA form, the CDR3 reads TGCAGTGCTAGTGAGGGGGCGGGTGAGCAGTACTTC. Translated, it gives CSASEGAGEQYF.